This entry features one T cell receptor (beta chain) sequence. Which antigen it targets is not known. The input lacks base qualities; no much larger clone sits a single base away. From its cysteine to its phenylalanine, the CDR3 spans 15 amino acids. This entry keeps only the CDR3 DNA: 45 bases, framed from base 1. At the junction V is shortened by 4 bases and J by 1 base, with 15 bases in between. CDR1 and CDR2 were assigned from the germline V gene as SGDLS and YYNGEE. The CDR3 regions of human TCRbeta chains were analyzed by immunosequencing. Turning to the authors' computational methods: Repertoire TCRs were matched against a reference library of SARS-CoV-2-specific TCRs generated with the MIRA antigen-specificity platform. Breadth meant the fraction of unique TCRs that were SARS-CoV-2-associated, whereas depth meant the fraction of total T cells that were SARS-CoV-2-associated. Each spike-specific TCR was assigned to its reactive spike region and to a CD4 or CD8 class using the MIRA data. Log10-transformed breadth and depth values were compared by one-way ANOVA with Sidak's multiple comparisons tests. The source is immuneACCESS, and TCRdb retained only in-frame sequences with V and J called. Part of the clones is not carried over; for the studies checked, unresolved V genes explain less than half of this, and the remainder is unexplained. D and trimming come from the DNA, and the V and J calls and clone size come from that table. For this sample there are about 270,000 clones; 85% to 95% appear just once. Around 0.6% of the sample is in the top ten clones.

The data originate from a study of T cell responses to AZD1222 COVID-19 vaccine (dated by TCRdb to the early 2020s). With respect to the entire study: A total of over 230 trial participants underwent TCR sequencing, of whom more than 200 had received two doses of AZD1222 and around 26 had received two doses of the MenACWY control vaccine. Enrollment into the trials was organized by age into subgroups of 18-55, 56-69 and 70-plus years, and those subgroups contained about 150, 27 and 61 TCR-sequenced participants, respectively. Findings and caveats that apply to the study as a whole: The whole spike protein was spanned by vaccine-associated CD4 TCRs, and dominant responses were seen in regions 160-218 and 743-854. No day 14 peak-response samples were available, so repertoires were characterized only after the peak T cell response. After two AZD1222 doses, both the breadth and the depth of spike-specific TCRs were significantly higher than at day 0 and than in MenACWY recipients. Reportedly, almost half of the unique spike-specific TCRs recognized epitopes lying outside the regions that are mutated in the B.1.351 and B.1.1.7 variants. In the small 56-69-year group, the increase in depth fell short of significance, most likely because of low power. Most participants were white British and females outnumbered males, and the authors suggested that clonal diversity may have been underestimated. Conclusions about previously exposed vaccinees are limited because only six or seven AZD1222 recipients were SARS-CoV-2 seropositive at baseline.

This sample's time point label indicates: about 28 days (+/-7) after the second vaccine dose. Because spike-specific TCR depth and breadth did not differ between the two schedules, AZD1222 recipients who got a second dose at roughly 4 weeks were pooled with those who got a second dose at roughly 12 weeks. Vaccinee samples were obtained from the UK trials COV001 and COV002, which included a single-blind randomized controlled phase 2/3 trial of AZD1222 (ChAdOx1 nCoV-19) in healthy adults. For TCRbeta chain sequencing, PBMC samples were collected from trial participants at day 0 and at day 28 after the second dose.

The sample in question was peripheral blood, obtained 28 days after the second AZD1222 dose. The clonotype was recovered from an adult who received the AZD1222 COVID-19 vaccine. This chain joins TRBV9 to TRBJ2-7; the D call is possibly TRBD1 or TRBD2, each sharing 5 bases. The CDR3 region reads CASSPGTAMSYEQYF. The nucleotide sequence is given as TGTGCCAGCAGCCCCGGGACGGCGATGTCCTACGAGCAGTACTTC. With all but the CDR3 taken from the reference TRBV9 and TRBJ2-7 genes, the full variable domain is: DSGVTQTPKHLITATGQRVTLRCSPRSGDLSVYWYQQSLDQGLQFLIQYYNGEERAKGNILERFSAQQFPDLHSELNLSSLELGDSALYFCASSPGTAMSYEQYFGPGTRLTVT.